These 30 T cell receptor beta chains came from one sample sequenced in a study of Ad26.COV2.S vaccination and SARS-CoV-2 variants. The treatment denotes: 15 to 20 received Ad26.COV2.S at low or high dose, single or two shots; roughly five received placebo; per-sample allocation not given. The samples date from day 63 after the first vaccine or placebo injection. The repertoire was sequenced with immunoSEQ multiplex PCR; TCRdb's copy has only in-frame clones and lacks some. The repertoire holds about 400,000 clones, over 75% seen once, with 1.9% in the top ten. This material consisted of peripheral blood, taken in a trial of Ad26.COV2.S vaccine versus placebo. Receptors were obtained from a person between 18 and 60 years old who received the Ad26.COV2.S COVID-19 vaccine or a placebo.

The chain has TRBV9 and TRBJ1-1; D not certain. In germline, CDR1 is SGDLS, CDR2 YYNGEE. The CDR3 length is 13 residues. With 4 bases removed from V and 1 base from J, the gap between germline ends came to 8 bases. The CDR3 region is CASSPSANTEAFF. CDR3 DNA sequence: TGTGCCAGCAGCCCGTCAGCGAACACTGAAGCTTTCTTT.

The CDR3 is CASSWTSGAGVEQFF. In DNA form, the CDR3 reads TGTGCCAGCAGTTGGACTAGCGGGGCGGGGGTTGAGCAGTTCTTC. The genes are TRBV6-5 and TRBJ2-1; 12 bases are a match to TRBD2. With V trimmed by 4 bases and J by 9 bases, 7 bases remained unmatched. This CDR3 is 15 amino acids long. CDR1 and CDR2 (germline): MNHEY, SVGAGI.

The chain has TRBV11-1 and TRBJ1-4; D uncertain. This CDR3 comprises 13 residues. Trimming took off 5 bases at V and 13 bases at J, with 17 bases between the two ends. Germline V gene data show CDR1 as SGHAT and CDR2 as FQDESV (reference sequence). In nucleotides, the CDR3 is TGTGCCAGCAGCCAGGCGGCGGGCGTCGGACTGTTTTTT. Its protein is CASSQAAGVGLFF.

Details on this clone: The junction differs from germline at one of its ends, possibly a read error. The V call is TRBV5-4, the J call TRBJ2-7; D uncertain. This CDR3 comprises 12 residues. Germline assignment: CDR1 SGHNT and CDR2 YYREEE (reference sequence). The CDR3 here is CASSFGGVAEHF. In DNA form, the CDR3 reads TGTGCCAGCAGCTTTGGTGGAGTAGCAGAGCACTTC. The full variable domain, completed using reference TRBV5-4 and TRBJ2-7, is ETGVTQSPTHLIKTRGQQVTLRCSSQSGHNTVSWYQQALGQGPQFIFQYYREEENGRGNFPPRFSGLQFPNYSSELNVNALELDDSALYLCASSFGGVAEHFGPGTRLTVT.

The count of this clone is one. V and J are TRBV6-6 and TRBJ1-5, with 11 bases identical to TRBD1. CDR1 and CDR2 from the germline V gene are MNHNY and SVGAGI (reference sequence). The CDR3 runs to 16 residues. The junction had 7 bases not matched to a gene; V was cut back by 2 bases and J by 7 bases. The DNA of the CDR3 is TGTGCCAGCAGTTACATAAGGACAGGGGGCGGCCAGCCCCAGCATTTT. It encodes CASSYIRTGGGQPQHF.

The chain uses TRBV25-1 and TRBJ1-5; D unclear. This CDR3 contains 15 residues. V lost 3 bases and J lost 3, with 12 bases in between. Germline CDR1 is MGHDK and CDR2 is SYGVNS. The CDR3 region has the DNA TGTGCCAGCAGTGATTCGGAGGGAATCAATCAGCCCCAGCATTTT. It translates to CASSDSEGINQPQHF.

The rearrangement links TRBV30 to TRBJ1-1, with 9 bases lining up with TRBD1. In germline, CDR1 is GTSNPN, CDR2 SVGIG (reference sequence). Trimming removed 3 bases from V and 8 bases from J; junction bases left unmatched: 4. This CDR3 comprises 12 residues. Here the CDR3 reads CAWSEGQGEAFF. CDR3 nucleotide sequence: TGTGCCTGGAGCGAGGGACAGGGAGAAGCTTTCTTT.

This chain connects TRBV5-4 to TRBJ1-1; D gene ambiguous. Trimming left V 2 bases short and J 2 bases short, with 7 bases between. Germline loops: CDR1 SGHNT, CDR2 YYREEE (reference sequence). The CDR3 length is 13 residues. The CDR3 DNA sequence: TGTGCCAGCAGCTTCGAGAGAAACACTGAAGCTTTCTTT. It codes for CASSFERNTEAFF.

This clone appeared once. The J gene is TRBJ2-5, the V gene TRBV19; a weak D match, TRBD2 (6 bases). V lost 3 bases and J lost 1, with 9 bases in between. In germline, CDR1 is LNHDA, CDR2 SQIVND (reference sequence). This CDR3 region has 14 residues. In nucleotides, the CDR3 is TGTGCCAGTAGTATGACCGGGGGCCAAGAGACCCAGTACTTC. Residues: CASSMTGGQETQYF.

The rearrangement uses TRBV7-3 and TRBJ2-2; unclear D gene. Germline V gene sequence: CDR1 SGHTA, CDR2 FQGTGA. The ends were cut back, 0 bases at V and 0 bases at J, with 8 bases in the middle. This CDR3 contains 16 residues. The CDR3 reads CASSLTRVANTGELFF. The CDR3 nucleotides are TGTGCCAGCAGCTTAACTCGTGTCGCGAACACCGGGGAGCTGTTTTTT. Based on the CDR3 plus reference TRBV7-3 and TRBJ2-2, the full variable domain is GAGVSQTPSNKVTEKGKYVELRCDPISGHTALYWYRQSLGQGPEFLIYFQGTGAADDSGLPNDRFFAVRPEGSVSTLKIQRTERGDSAVYLCASSLTRVANTGELFFGEGSRLTVL.

This rearrangement joins TRBV24-1 to TRBJ2-7; D is perhaps TRBD2 (5 bases). V was trimmed by 1 base and J by 7 bases, leaving 16 bases between them. Germline CDR1 is KGHDR and CDR2 is SFDVKD. This CDR3 region has 15 residues. Here the CDR3 reads CATSDFLGRGWEQYF. The CDR3 DNA reads as TGTGCCACCAGTGATTTTCTCGGTCGGGGATGGGAGCAGTACTTC.

The DNA of the CDR3 is TGTGCCAGTAGCCTCGGGGGATCGGGACTCTCTGGAAACACCATATATTTT. It specifies CASSLGGSGLSGNTIYF. The chain links TRBV19 to TRBJ1-3; tentatively, D is TRBD1 (5 bases). Trimming cost V 6 bases and J 0 bases, with 18 bases left between them. The germline V gene has CDR1 LNHDA and CDR2 SQIVND (reference sequence). This CDR3 is 17 amino acids long. The full variable domain, with the rest looked up from reference TRBV19 and TRBJ1-3, is DGGITQSPKYLFRKEGQNVTLSCEQNLNHDAMYWYRQDPGQGLRLIYYSQIVNDFQKGDIAEGYSVSREKKESFPLTVTSAQKNPTAFYLCASSLGGSGLSGNTIYFGEGSWLTVV.

V usage is TRBV6-5 and J usage is TRBJ2-1; the D call may be TRBD1 or TRBD2 (6 bases each). Germline CDR1 is MNHEY and CDR2 is SVGAGI. The CDR3 totals 15 residues. Trimming pared 0 bases from V and 7 bases from J, leaving 13 bases between. The CDR3 nucleotides read TGTGCCAGCAGTTACTCTCTAGCGAGGGGGAATGAGCAGTTCTTC. Protein product: CASSYSLARGNEQFF.

The chain is built from TRBV7-2 and TRBJ1-6; D is unresolved. V was cut by 3 bases and J by 0 bases, with 6 bases left in between. This CDR3 has 15 amino acids. CDR1 SGHTA and CDR2 FQGNSA come from the germline V gene. The CDR3 is CASSFEISYNSPLHF. As DNA, the CDR3 is TGTGCCAGCAGCTTCGAGATCTCCTATAATTCACCCCTCCACTTT.

This chain links TRBV12-5 with TRBJ1-4, with 7 bases lining up with TRBD1. Germline lookup yields CDR1 LGHNT and CDR2 FRNRAP. The CDR3 consists of 19 residues. The V and J ends lost 2 bases and 5 bases, in that order; junction bases with no gene match: 17. The CDR3 reads CASGLRGTEGLGGNEKLFF. The CDR3 DNA sequence: TGTGCTAGTGGTTTGCGAGGGACAGAAGGCCTTGGGGGGAATGAAAAACTGTTTTTT.

This sequence joins TRBV25-1 and TRBJ2-3, with 11 bases identical to TRBD2. Unmatched junction bases numbered 7, after V lost 3 bases and J lost 2 bases. The CDR3 spans 17 residues. From germline, CDR1 is MGHDK and CDR2 SYGVNS. CDR3 sequence reads: CASSDPLAGGHTDTQYF. CDR3 bases: TGTGCCAGCAGTGATCCGCTAGCGGGAGGACACACAGATACGCAGTATTTT. Supplemented by reference TRBV25-1 and TRBJ2-3, the full variable domain reads EADIYQTPRYLVIGTGKKITLECSQTMGHDKMYWYQQDPGMELHLIHYSYGVNSTEKGDLSSESTVSRIRTEHFPLTLESARPSHTSQYLCASSDPLAGGHTDTQYFGPGTRLTVL.

The chain links TRBV4-3 to TRBJ2-3, with D perhaps TRBD2 (6 bases). The CDR3 loop spans 20 amino acids. Germline V gives CDR1 LGHNA, CDR2 YSLEER. Deletions cut 0 bases from V and 3 bases from J, with 25 bases between. The DNA of the CDR3 is TGCGCCAGCAGCCAAGAGTGGCTAGCGATTCGAGCTGGGGGGACAGATACGCAGTATTTT. Translating it yields CASSQEWLAIRAGGTDTQYF.

This chain links TRBV27 with TRBJ2-1; D is perhaps TRBD1 (5 bases). This CDR3 comprises 16 residues. The V end was cut by 3 bases, the J end by 2 bases, with 14 bases between. Germline V gene sequence: CDR1 MNHEY, CDR2 SMNVEV (reference sequence). CDR3 DNA sequence: TGTGCCAGCAGTTTTCAGGGCAGGACCCCCTACAATGAGCAGTTCTTC. It codes for CASSFQGRTPYNEQFF.

The rearrangement uses TRBV3-1 (or the pseudogene TRBV3-2) and TRBJ2-7; D is ambiguous. CDR3 length: 16 residues. Germline-derived CDR1 and CDR2 are LGHDT and YNNKEL (reference sequence). Trimming shortened V by 0 bases and J by 6 bases, and 18 bases separated the two germline ends. The CDR3 loop reads CASSQDPPGPACEQYF. The CDR3 region has the DNA TGTGCCAGCAGCCAAGATCCGCCGGGCCCCGCGTGCGAGCAGTACTTC.

This chain joins TRBV3-1 (or the pseudogene TRBV3-2) and TRBJ2-7; unclear D gene. Germline V gene data show CDR1 as LGHDT and CDR2 as YNNKEL (reference sequence). CDR3 length: 15 residues. The V end lost 4 bases, the J end lost 3 bases, and 16 bases lay between the germline ends. The CDR3 region has the DNA TGTGCCAGCAGCCGCAACCCGACCACCTTCTACGAGCAGTACTTC. This codes for CASSRNPTTFYEQYF.

The V call is TRBV7-2, the J call TRBJ1-1, with 7 bases lining up with TRBD1. This CDR3 has 15 amino acids. The V gene end was trimmed by 4 bases and the J gene end by 10 bases; junction bases not matched to a gene: 15. Looked up from germline, CDR1 is SGHTA and CDR2 is FQGNSA. In DNA form, the CDR3 reads TGTGCCAGCAGCTCGTGGTCGCAGGGGGGGTCGGGAGCTTTCTTT. It specifies CASSSWSQGGSGAFF. The whole variable domain, remainder taken from reference TRBV7-2 and TRBJ1-1, is GAGVSQSPSNKVTEKGKDVELRCDPISGHTALYWYRQSLGQGLEFLIYFQGNSAPDKSGLPSDRFSAERTGGSVSTLTIQRTQQEDSAVYLCASSSWSQGGSGAFFGQGTRLTVV.

The rearrangement uses TRBV29-1 and TRBJ2-1, with TRBD2 identical over 11 bases. There are 12 residues in the CDR3. CDR1 and CDR2 from the germline V gene are SQVTM and ANQGSEA. Trimming cost V 7 bases and J 12 bases; bases outside gene matches: 8. CDR3 in amino acids: CSGLAGGPGQFF. In nucleotides, the CDR3 is TGCAGCGGTTTAGCGGGAGGGCCGGGGCAGTTCTTC.

The rearrangement uses TRBV7-6 and TRBJ2-7, with D maybe TRBD1 (5 bases). The ends were cut back, 5 bases at V and 6 bases at J, with 17 bases in the middle. CDR1 and CDR2 (germline): SGHVS, FNYEAQ. The CDR3 extends over 14 amino acids. The CDR3 DNA is TGTGCCAGCAGCCCCTTTTCCCAGGGTTTCGAGCAGTACTTC. Its translation: CASSPFSQGFEQYF.

This chain connects TRBV4-3 to TRBJ2-1; D ambiguous. V gave up 0 bases and J gave up 6 bases, with 6 bases separating them. This CDR3 comprises 13 residues. Per germline, CDR1 LGHNA and CDR2 YSLEER. The CDR3 protein is CASSQDSGNEQFF. In DNA, the CDR3 is TGCGCCAGCAGCCAAGACTCGGGCAATGAGCAGTTCTTC.

This clone was counted many times. The chain combines TRBV10-1 with TRBJ2-2; unclear D gene. V was clipped by 3 bases and J by 7 bases, with 9 bases between them. CDR3 length: 13 residues. CDR1 and CDR2 (germline): WNHNN, SYGVQD (reference sequence). CDR3 loop: CASSEWDVGELFF. For the CDR3, the DNA is TGCGCCAGCAGTGAATGGGATGTCGGGGAGCTGTTTTTT.

The chain links TRBV3-1 (or the pseudogene TRBV3-2) to TRBJ2-7; 12 bases map to TRBD2. This CDR3 is 14 amino acids long. The trim removed 4 bases at V and 6 bases at J, leaving 4 bases unmatched. Germline lookup yields CDR1 LGHDT and CDR2 YNNKEL (reference sequence). CDR3 sequence: CASSPGLAGFEQYF. CDR3 in DNA: TGTGCCAGCAGCCCCGGACTAGCGGGATTCGAGCAGTACTTC.

The rearrangement joins TRBV14 to TRBJ2-5, with a possible D match to TRBD2 (5 bases). The CDR3 length is 14 residues. The germline V and J ends were trimmed by 6 bases and 5 bases, with 16 bases remaining between them. Germline CDR1 and CDR2: SGHDN and FVKESK. CDR3 protein: CASRVSGFGETQYF. The CDR3, as DNA: TGTGCCAGCAGGGTCAGCGGATTCGGGGAGACCCAGTACTTC. Based on the CDR3 plus reference TRBV14 and TRBJ2-5, the full variable domain is EAGVTQFPSHSVIEKGQTVTLRCDPISGHDNLYWYRRVMGKEIKFLLHFVKESKQDESGMPNNRFLAERTGGTYSTLKVQPAELEDSGVYFCASRVSGFGETQYFGPGTRLLVL.

This clone was seen a single time. V gene TRBV5-4 combines with J gene TRBJ2-2; TRBD1 might be the D (6 bases). Trimming removed 0 bases from V and 6 bases from J, with 6 bases in between. This CDR3 is 13 amino acids long. Germline lookup yields CDR1 SGHNT and CDR2 YYREEE (reference sequence). The DNA for the CDR3 is TGTGCCAGCAGCTTGGAGGGGGCCGGGGAGCTGTTTTTT. This encodes CASSLEGAGELFF.

The sample holds one count of this clone. The chain links TRBV29-1 to TRBJ1-1; D uncertain. Per germline, CDR1 SQVTM and CDR2 ANQGSEA. Trimming took 7 bases from V and 1 from J, leaving 7 bases between them. The CDR3 spans 11 residues. As DNA, the CDR3 is TGCAGCGCTGGAGAGAACACTGAAGCTTTCTTT. This encodes CSAGENTEAFF.

V and J are TRBV28 and TRBJ2-4, with no clear D. CDR1 is MDHEN and CDR2 is SYDVKM in the germline V gene. CDR3 size: 11 residues. With 7 bases removed from V and 7 bases from J, the gap between germline ends came to 8 bases. The CDR3 DNA is TGTGCCAGCACTGACACGAACATTCAGTACTTC. Its translation: CASTDTNIQYF.